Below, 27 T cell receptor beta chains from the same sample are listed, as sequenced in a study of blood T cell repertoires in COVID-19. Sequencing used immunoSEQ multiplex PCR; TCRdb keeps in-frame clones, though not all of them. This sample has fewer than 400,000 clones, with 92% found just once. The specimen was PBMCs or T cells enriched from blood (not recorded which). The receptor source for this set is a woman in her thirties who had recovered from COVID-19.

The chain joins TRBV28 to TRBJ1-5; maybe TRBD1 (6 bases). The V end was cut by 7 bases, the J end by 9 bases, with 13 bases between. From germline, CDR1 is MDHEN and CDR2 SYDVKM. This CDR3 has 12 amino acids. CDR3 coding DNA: TGTGCCAGCATCTCCGGGGGGCGGCCCCAGCATTTT. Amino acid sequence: CASISGGRPQHF.

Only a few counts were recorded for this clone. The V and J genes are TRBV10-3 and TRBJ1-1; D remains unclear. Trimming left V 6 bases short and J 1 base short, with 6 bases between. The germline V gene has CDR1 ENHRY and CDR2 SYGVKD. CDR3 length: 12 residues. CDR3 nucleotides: TGTGCCATCAGGACATGGAACACTGAAGCTTTCTTT. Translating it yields CAIRTWNTEAFF.

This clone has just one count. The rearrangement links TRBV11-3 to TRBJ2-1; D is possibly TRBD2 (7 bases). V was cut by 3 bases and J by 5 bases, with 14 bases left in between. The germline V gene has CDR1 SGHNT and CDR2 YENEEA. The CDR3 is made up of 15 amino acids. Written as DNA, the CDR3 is TGTGCCAGCAGCTTGGGAGGGGGAGGGGACAATGAGCAGTTCTTC. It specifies CASSLGGGGDNEQFF.

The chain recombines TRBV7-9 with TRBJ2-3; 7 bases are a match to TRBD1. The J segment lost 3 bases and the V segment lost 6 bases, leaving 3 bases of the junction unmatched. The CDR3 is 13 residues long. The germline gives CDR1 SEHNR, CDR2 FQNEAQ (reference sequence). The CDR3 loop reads CASRTGLTDTQYF. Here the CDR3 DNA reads TGTGCCAGCAGGACAGGGTTGACAGATACGCAGTATTTT.

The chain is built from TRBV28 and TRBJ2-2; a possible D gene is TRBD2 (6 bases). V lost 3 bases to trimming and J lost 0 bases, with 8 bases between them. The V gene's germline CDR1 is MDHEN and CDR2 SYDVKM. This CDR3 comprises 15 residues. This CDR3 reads CASSLSGANTGELFF. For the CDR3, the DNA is TGTGCCAGCAGTTTGTCGGGAGCGAACACCGGGGAGCTGTTTTTT.

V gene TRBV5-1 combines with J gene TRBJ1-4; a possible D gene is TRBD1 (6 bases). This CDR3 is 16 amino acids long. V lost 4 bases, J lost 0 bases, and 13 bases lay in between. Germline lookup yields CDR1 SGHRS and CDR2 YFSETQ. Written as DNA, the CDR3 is TGCGCCAGCAGCGGTACAGGGTTAACAACTAATGAAAAACTGTTTTTT. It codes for CASSGTGLTTNEKLFF. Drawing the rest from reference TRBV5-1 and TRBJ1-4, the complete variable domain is KAGVTQTPRYLIKTRGQQVTLSCSPISGHRSVSWYQQTPGQGLQFLFEYFSETQRNKGNFPGRFSGRQFSNSRSEMNVSTLELGDSALYLCASSGTGLTTNEKLFFGSGTQLSVL.

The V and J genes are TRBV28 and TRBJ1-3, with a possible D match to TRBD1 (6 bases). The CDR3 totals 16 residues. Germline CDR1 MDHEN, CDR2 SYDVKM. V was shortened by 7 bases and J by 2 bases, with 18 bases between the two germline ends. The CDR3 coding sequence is TGTGCCAGCACCCTAGGGGGTATATGGCCTGGAAACACCATATATTTT. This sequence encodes CASTLGGIWPGNTIYF. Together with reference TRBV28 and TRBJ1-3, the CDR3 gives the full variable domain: DVKVTQSSRYLVKRTGEKVFLECVQDMDHENMFWYRQDPGLGLRLIYFSYDVKMKEKGDIPEGYSVSREKKERFSLILESASTNQTSMYLCASTLGGIWPGNTIYFGEGSWLTVV.

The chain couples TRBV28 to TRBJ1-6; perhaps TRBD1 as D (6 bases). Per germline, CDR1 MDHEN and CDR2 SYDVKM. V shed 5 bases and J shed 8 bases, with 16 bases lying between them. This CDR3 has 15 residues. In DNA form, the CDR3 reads TGTGCCAGCAGTCCCACAGGGTCAGCGGATTCACCCCTCCACTTT. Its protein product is CASSPTGSADSPLHF. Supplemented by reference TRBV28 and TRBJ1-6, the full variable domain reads DVKVTQSSRYLVKRTGEKVFLECVQDMDHENMFWYRQDPGLGLRLIYFSYDVKMKEKGDIPEGYSVSREKKERFSLILESASTNQTSMYLCASSPTGSADSPLHFGNGTRLTVT.

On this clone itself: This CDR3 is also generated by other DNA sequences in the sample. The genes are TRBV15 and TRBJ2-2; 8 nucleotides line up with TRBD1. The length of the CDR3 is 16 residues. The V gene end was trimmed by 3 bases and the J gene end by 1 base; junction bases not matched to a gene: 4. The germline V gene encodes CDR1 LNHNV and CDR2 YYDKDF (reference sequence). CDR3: CATSREGQGNTGELFF. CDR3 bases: TGTGCCACCAGCAGGGAAGGACAGGGGAACACCGGGGAGCTGTTTTTT.

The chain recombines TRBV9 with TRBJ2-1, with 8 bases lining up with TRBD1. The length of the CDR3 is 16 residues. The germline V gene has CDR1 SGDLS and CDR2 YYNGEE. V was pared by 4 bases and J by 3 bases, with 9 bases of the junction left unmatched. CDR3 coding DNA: TGTGCCAGCAGCTCCAGGGGGCGGGGATTCTACAATGAGCAGTTCTTC. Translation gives CASSSRGRGFYNEQFF.

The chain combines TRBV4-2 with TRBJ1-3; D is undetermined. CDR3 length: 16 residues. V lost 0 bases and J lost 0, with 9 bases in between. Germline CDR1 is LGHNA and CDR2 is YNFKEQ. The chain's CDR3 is CASSQDFGGSGNTIYF. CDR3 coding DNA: TGTGCCAGCAGCCAAGATTTCGGCGGCTCTGGAAACACCATATATTTT.

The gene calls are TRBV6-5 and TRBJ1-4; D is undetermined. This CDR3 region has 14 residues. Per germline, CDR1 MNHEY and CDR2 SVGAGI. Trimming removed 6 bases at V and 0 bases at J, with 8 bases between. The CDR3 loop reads CASSRSPTNEKLFF. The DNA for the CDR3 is TGTGCCAGCAGCCGGTCCCCAACTAATGAAAAACTGTTTTTT.

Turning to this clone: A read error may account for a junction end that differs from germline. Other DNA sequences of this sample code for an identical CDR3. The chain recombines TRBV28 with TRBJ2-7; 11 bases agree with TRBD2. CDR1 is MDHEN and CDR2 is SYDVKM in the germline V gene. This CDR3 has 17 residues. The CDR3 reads CASSSQLAGVSTYEQYF. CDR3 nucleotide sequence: TGTGCTAGCAGTTCTCAACTAGCGGGAGTGTCTACCTACGAGCAGTACTTC.

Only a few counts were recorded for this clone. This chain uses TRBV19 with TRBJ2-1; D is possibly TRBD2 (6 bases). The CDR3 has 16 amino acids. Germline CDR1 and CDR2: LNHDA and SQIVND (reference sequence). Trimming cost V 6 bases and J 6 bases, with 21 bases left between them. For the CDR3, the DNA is TGTGCCAGTAGGGGGGTAGCGGAGGGAGCCGGCAATGAGCAGTTCTTC. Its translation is CASRGVAEGAGNEQFF.

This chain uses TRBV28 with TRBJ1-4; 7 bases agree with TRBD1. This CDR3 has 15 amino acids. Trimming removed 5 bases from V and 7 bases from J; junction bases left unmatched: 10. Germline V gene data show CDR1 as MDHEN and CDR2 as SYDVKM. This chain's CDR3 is CASSTRQGTGEKLFF. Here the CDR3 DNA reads TGTGCCAGCAGTACACGACAGGGAACGGGTGAAAAACTGTTTTTT. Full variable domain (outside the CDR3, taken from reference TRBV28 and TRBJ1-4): DVKVTQSSRYLVKRTGEKVFLECVQDMDHENMFWYRQDPGLGLRLIYFSYDVKMKEKGDIPEGYSVSREKKERFSLILESASTNQTSMYLCASSTRQGTGEKLFFGSGTQLSVL.

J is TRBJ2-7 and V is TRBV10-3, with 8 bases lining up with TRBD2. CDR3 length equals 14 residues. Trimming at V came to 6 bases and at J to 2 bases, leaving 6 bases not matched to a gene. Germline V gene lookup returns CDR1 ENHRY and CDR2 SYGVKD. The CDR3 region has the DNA TGTGCCATCAGCCTTAAGCGGGGGACCTACGAGCAGTACTTC. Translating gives CAISLKRGTYEQYF.

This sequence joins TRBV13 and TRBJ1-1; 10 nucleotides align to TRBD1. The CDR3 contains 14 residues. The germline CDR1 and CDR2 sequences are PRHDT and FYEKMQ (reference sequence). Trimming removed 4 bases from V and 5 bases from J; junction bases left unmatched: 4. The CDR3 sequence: CASSSGQGVTEAFF. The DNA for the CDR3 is TGTGCCAGCAGCTCAGGACAGGGGGTAACTGAAGCTTTCTTT.

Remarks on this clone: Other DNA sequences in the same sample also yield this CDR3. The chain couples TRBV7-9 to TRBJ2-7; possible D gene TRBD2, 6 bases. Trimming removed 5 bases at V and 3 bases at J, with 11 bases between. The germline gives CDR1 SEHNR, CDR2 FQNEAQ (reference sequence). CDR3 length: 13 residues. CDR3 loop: CASSLVGGYEQYF. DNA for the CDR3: TGTGCCAGCAGCCTTGTCGGGGGCTACGAGCAGTACTTC.

The CDR3 nucleotides read TGTGCCATCAGTGATGGTAGAATGCATCTCAATTACTACAATGAGCAGTTCTTC. Its translation: CAISDGRMHLNYYNEQFF. The genes are TRBV10-3 and TRBJ2-1, with unresolved D. Germline V gives CDR1 ENHRY, CDR2 SYGVKD. V lost 3 bases and J 3 bases, leaving 21 bases between the germline ends. This CDR3 is 18 amino acids long.

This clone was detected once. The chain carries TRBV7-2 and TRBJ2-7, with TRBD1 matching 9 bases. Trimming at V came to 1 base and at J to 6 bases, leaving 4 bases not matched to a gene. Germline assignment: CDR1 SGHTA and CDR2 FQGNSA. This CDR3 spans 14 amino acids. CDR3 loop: CASSLDRGRAEQYF. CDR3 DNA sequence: TGTGCCAGCAGCTTAGACAGGGGGCGAGCCGAGCAGTACTTC.

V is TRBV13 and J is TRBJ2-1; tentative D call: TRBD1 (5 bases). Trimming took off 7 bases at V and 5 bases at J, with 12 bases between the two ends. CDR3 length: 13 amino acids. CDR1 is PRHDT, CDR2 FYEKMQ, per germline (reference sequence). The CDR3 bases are TGTGCCAGCAAACGACAGTATAACAATGAGCAGTTCTTC. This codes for CASKRQYNNEQFF.

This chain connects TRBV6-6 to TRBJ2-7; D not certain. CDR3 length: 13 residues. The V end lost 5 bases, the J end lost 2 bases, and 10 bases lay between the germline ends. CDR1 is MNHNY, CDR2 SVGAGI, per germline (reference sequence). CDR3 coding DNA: TGTGCCAGCAGTCCTCGGTCCACCTACGAGCAGTACTTC. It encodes CASSPRSTYEQYF.

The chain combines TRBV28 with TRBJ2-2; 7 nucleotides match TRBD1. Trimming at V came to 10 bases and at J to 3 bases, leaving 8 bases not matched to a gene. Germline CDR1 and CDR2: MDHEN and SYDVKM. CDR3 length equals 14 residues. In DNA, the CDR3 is TGTGCCATCCTGGGACAGAGATACACCGGGGAGCTGTTTTTT. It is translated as CAILGQRYTGELFF.

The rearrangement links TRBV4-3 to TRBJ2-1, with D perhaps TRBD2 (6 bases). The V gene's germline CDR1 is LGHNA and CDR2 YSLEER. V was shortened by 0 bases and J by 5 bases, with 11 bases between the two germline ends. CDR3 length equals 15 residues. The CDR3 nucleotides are TGCGCCAGCAGCCAAGATCGAGGGAGGAACAATGAGCAGTTCTTC. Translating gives CASSQDRGRNNEQFF.

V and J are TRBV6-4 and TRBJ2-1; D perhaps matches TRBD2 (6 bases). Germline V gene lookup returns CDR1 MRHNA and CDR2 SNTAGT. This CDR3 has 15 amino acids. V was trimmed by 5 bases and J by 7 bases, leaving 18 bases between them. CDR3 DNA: TGTGCCAGCAGTCCGGGGAGTAGCGGAAAAAATGAGCAGTTCTTC. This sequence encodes CASSPGSSGKNEQFF.

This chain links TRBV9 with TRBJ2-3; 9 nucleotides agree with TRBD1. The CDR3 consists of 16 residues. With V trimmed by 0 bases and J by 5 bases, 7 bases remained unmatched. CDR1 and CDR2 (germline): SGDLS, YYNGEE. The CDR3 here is CASSVGYRGPRDTQYF. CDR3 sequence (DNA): TGTGCCAGCAGCGTAGGGTACAGGGGGCCGCGAGATACGCAGTATTTT.

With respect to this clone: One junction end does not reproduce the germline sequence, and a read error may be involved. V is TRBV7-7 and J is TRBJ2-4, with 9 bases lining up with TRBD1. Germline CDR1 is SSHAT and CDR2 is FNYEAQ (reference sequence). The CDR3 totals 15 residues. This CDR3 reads CASSLVVQGADIQYF. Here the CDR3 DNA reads TGTGCTAGCAGCTTAGTGGTACAGGGGGCAGACATTCAGTACTTC.